One and the same sample provided the 2 T cell receptor beta chains below, sequenced in a study of shared clonotypes between healthy human individuals. Assay: immunoSEQ multiplex PCR; the TCRdb copy retains only in-frame clones and omits some. The sample carries some 2.1 million clones, 95% recorded once. The sequencing input was naive CD4+ T cells sorted from blood. Subset specified: CD45RA+ positively selected. The receptors originated from a man between 18 and 35 years old in good health.

This chain connects TRBV7-2 to TRBJ2-3, with D perhaps TRBD2 (5 bases). This CDR3 contains 14 residues. CDR1 is SGHTA and CDR2 is FQGNSA in the germline V gene. Trimming took 1 base from V and 5 from J, leaving 10 bases between them. CDR3 coding DNA: TGTGCCAGCAGCTTAGAGGTCGGGAAAGATACGCAGTATTTT. Translating it yields CASSLEVGKDTQYF.

This clone was recorded only once. V and J are TRBV9 and TRBJ1-5, with 9 positions matching TRBD1. CDR3 length equals 15 residues. With 3 bases clipped from V and 0 bases from J, the junction kept 1 base outside the gene matches. CDR1 and CDR2 from the germline V gene are SGDLS and YYNGEE. The CDR3 reads CASSETGGSNQPQHF. For the CDR3, the DNA is TGTGCCAGCAGCGAGACAGGGGGTAGCAATCAGCCCCAGCATTTT.